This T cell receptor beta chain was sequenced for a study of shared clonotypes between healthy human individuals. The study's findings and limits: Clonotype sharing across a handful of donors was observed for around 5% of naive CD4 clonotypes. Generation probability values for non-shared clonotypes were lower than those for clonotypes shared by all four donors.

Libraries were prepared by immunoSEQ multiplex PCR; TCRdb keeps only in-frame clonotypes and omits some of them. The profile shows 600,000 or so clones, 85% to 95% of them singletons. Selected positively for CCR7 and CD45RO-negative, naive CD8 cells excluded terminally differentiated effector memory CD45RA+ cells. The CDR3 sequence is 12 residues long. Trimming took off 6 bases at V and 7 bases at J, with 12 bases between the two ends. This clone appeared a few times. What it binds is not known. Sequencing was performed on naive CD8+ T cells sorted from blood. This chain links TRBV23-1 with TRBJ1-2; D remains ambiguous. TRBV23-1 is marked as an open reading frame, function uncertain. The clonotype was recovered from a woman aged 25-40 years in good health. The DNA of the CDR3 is TGCGCCAGCAGGCAAAGTGGCTCTGGCTACACCTTC. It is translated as CASRQSGSGYTF.